These 2 T cell receptor beta chains came from one sample sequenced in a study of CD8 T cells in Susac syndrome. After extraction with the RNeasy kit, roughly 0.5 to 1 ug of the RNA was reverse transcribed using random hexamers. TCRdb independently ran MiXCR on the immunoSEQ multiplex PCR reads; one entry per CDR3 protein. The sample carries some 400,000 distinct CDR3 sequences, around 85% recorded once. Input material: CD8+ T cells from PBMCs. The source of these receptors is a human donor with multiple sclerosis.

This rearrangement joins TRBV2 to TRBJ2-1, with a possible D match to TRBD2 (5 bases). Germline V gives CDR1 SNHLY, CDR2 FYNNEI. Trimming removed 7 bases at V and 10 bases at J, with 14 bases between. The CDR3 is made up of 12 amino acids. DNA for the CDR3: TGTGCCAGCATTGACATTAGCGTGGAGCAGTTCTTC. Its protein product is CASIDISVEQFF.

This clonotype showed up just a few times. The J gene is TRBJ2-1, the V gene TRBV6-5, with 7 nucleotides matching TRBD1. Germline trimming cut 4 bases from V and 5 bases from J; bases unmatched to any gene: 2. Germline loops: CDR1 MNHEY, CDR2 SVGAGI. The CDR3 is made up of 13 amino acids. The DNA of the CDR3 is TGTGCCAGCAGTTTGGACAGGAACAATGAGCAGTTCTTC. Its translation is CASSLDRNNEQFF.